This record covers a single T cell receptor beta chain. The antigen remains undetermined. These data belong to a study of T cell clones after liver transplantation. Across the whole study: Blood was drawn pre-transplant, before withdrawal, and after full or failed withdrawal. Study-wide findings and caveats: Conclusions were preliminary, with small, heterogeneous patient groups. Circulating graft-donor-reactive CD4 TCRbeta sequences fell significantly post-transplant in 5 of 8 subjects. A larger donor-reactive than third-party decline suggested partial antigen-specific deletion.

Only in-frame clones appear in the TCRdb table, and some are missing; sequencing was by immunoSEQ multiplex PCR. The repertoire has more than 95,000 clones, approximately 85% of them found once; the top ten carry around 0.94%. Germline V gene lookup returns CDR1 LGHNA and CDR2 YNFKEQ. Trimming left V 0 bases short and J 5 bases short, with 17 bases between. The CDR3 covers 17 residues. This sequence originates from a human donor who received a liver transplant. This specimen consisted of CD4+ T cells from blood, obtained before liver transplant. V gene TRBV4-2 combines with J gene TRBJ1-5; D not certain. CDR3 nucleotide sequence: TGTGCCAGCAGCCAAGAGGCCAGAGGAACCTACGATCAGCCCCAGCATTTT. Translated, it gives CASSQEARGTYDQPQHF.